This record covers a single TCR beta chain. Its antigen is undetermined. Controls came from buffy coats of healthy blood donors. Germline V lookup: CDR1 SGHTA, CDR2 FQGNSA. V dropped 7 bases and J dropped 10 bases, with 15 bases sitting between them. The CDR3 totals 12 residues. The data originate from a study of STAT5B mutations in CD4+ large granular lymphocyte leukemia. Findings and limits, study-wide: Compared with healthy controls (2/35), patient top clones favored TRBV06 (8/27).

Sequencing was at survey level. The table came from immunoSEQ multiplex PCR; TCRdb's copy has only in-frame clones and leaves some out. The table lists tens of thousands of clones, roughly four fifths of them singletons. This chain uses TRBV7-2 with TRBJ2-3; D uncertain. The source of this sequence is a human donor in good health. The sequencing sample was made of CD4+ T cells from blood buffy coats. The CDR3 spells CASTDPTRAQYF. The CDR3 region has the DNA TGTGCCAGCACCGATCCAACACGCGCGCAGTATTTT.